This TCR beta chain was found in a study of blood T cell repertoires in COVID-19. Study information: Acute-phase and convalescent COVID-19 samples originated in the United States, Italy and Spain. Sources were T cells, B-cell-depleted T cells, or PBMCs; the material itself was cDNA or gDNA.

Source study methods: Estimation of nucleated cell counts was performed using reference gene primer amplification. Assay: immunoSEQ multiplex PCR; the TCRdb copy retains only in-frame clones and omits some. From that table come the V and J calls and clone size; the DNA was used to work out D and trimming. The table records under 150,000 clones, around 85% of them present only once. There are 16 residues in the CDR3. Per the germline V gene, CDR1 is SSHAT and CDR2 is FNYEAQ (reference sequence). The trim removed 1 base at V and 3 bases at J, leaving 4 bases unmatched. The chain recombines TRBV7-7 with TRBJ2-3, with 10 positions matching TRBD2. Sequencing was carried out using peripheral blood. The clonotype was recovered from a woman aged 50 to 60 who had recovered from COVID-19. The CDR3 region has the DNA TGTGCCAGCAGCTTAGGGTTAGCGGGAGGAACAGATACGCAGTATTTT. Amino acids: CASSLGLAGGTDTQYF. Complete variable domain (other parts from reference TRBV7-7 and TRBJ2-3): GAGVSQSPRYKVTKRGQDVTLRCDPISSHATLYWYQQALGQGPEFLTYFNYEAQPDKSGLPSDRFSAERPEGSISTLTIQRTEQRDSAMYRCASSLGLAGGTDTQYFGPGTRLTVL.